This T cell receptor beta chain originates from a study of human T cells and chemical hapten exposure. Overall study context: The scalp of each patient received a weekly diphenylcyclopropenone dose for the full roughly 23-week study. TCR yields differed between samples (mainly from small differences in pooled library volume).

The table lists this clonotype with a few counts. Stated time point: pre-sensitization, week 0. Indicated treatment: therapeutic diphenylcyclopropenone sensitization with weekly scalp DPC. Blood was drawn before each patch test was applied. TCRdb redid the calling of the RACE reads with MiXCR, one entry per CDR3 protein. The sample lists approximately 370,000 distinct CDR3 sequences, 5.5% occurring once. The CDR3 length is 14 residues. V was shortened by 1 base and J by 0 bases, with 10 bases between the two germline ends. Germline CDR1 and CDR2: DFQATT and SNEGSKA (reference sequence). The receptor was derived from a woman under 30 with alopecia areata. Some clones in this sample may be carry-over from other donors' samples. The material sequenced was whole blood, taken in connection with sensitization to the hapten diphenylcyclopropenone (DPC). This rearrangement joins TRBV20-1 to TRBJ2-7; D unresolved. The CDR3 sequence is CSARGQIDSYEQYF. CDR3 sequence (DNA): TGCAGTGCTAGAGGTCAGATCGACTCCTACGAGCAGTACTTC.